These 30 T cell receptor beta chains came from one sample sequenced in a study of breast tumors, draining lymph nodes, adjacent tissues. Using its own MiXCR run on the multiplex PCR reads, TCRdb lists one record per CDR3 protein. The sample has under 350,000 distinct CDR3 sequences; around 31% are singletons. Samples came from axillary lymph nodes draining the breast cancer. Sample: axillary lymph node tissue. The receptor source for this set is a female donor with breast cancer. Some clones in this sample may be carry-over from other donors' samples.

Details on this clonotype: The junction differs from germline at one of its ends, possibly a read error. This chain links TRBV10-2 with TRBJ2-1, with D unclear. The CDR3 sequence is 12 residues long. Germline V gene lookup returns CDR1 WSHSY and CDR2 SAAADI. The CDR3 sequence is CASSRAANGQFF. Written as DNA, the CDR3 is TGCGCCAGCAGTCGGGCGGCCAATGGGCAGTTCTTC.

The CDR3 DNA reads TGTGCCAGCAGTACCCGACAGGTCCACTCCTACGAGCAGTACTTC. It translates to CASSTRQVHSYEQYF. The chain carries TRBV6-6 and TRBJ2-7, with D possibly being TRBD1 (6 bases). In germline, CDR1 is MNHNY, CDR2 SVGAGI (reference sequence). The CDR3 runs to 15 residues. V gave up 5 bases and J gave up 0 bases, with 14 bases separating them.

Ten or more counts support this clonotype. The V call is TRBV29-1, the J call TRBJ2-5; D not certain. Germline-derived CDR1 and CDR2 are SQVTM and ANQGSEA. The V end was cut by 4 bases, the J end by 2 bases, with 11 bases between. This CDR3 region has 13 residues. The CDR3 sequence is CSVGNPVQETQYF. CDR3 DNA: TGCAGCGTTGGAAATCCAGTACAAGAGACCCAGTACTTC. Complete variable domain (other parts from reference TRBV29-1 and TRBJ2-5): SAVISQKPSRDICQRGTSLTIQCQVDSQVTMMFWYRQQPGQSLTLIATANQGSEATYESGFVIDKFPISRPNLTFSTLTVSNMSPEDSSIYLCSVGNPVQETQYFGPGTRLLVL.

This clonotype was observed many times. This sequence joins TRBV10-3 and TRBJ2-7; TRBD1 aligns across 7 bases. The V gene end was trimmed by 4 bases and the J gene end by 1 base; junction bases not matched to a gene: 10. Germline V lookup: CDR1 ENHRY, CDR2 SYGVKD. This CDR3 comprises 16 residues. The CDR3 is CAISGQAGTASYEQYF. CDR3 in DNA: TGTGCCATCAGTGGTCAAGCCGGGACAGCATCCTACGAGCAGTACTTC.

This clonotype has ten or more counts. The V call is TRBV20-1, the J call TRBJ1-5; D is unclear. CDR3 length equals 15 residues. The V end was cut by 1 base, the J end by 0 bases, with 10 bases between. Germline assignment: CDR1 DFQATT and CDR2 SNEGSKA (reference sequence). CDR3 bases: TGCAGTGCTAGAGCTCACGGATATAGCAATCAGCCCCAGCATTTT. Translated: CSARAHGYSNQPQHF.

This clonotype has only a few counts. The rearrangement joins TRBV29-1 to TRBJ1-1; possible D gene TRBD1, 6 bases. CDR3 length equals 15 residues. CDR1 and CDR2 (germline): SQVTM, ANQGSEA. Trimming removed 6 bases at V and 3 bases at J, with 20 bases between. The CDR3 DNA follows: TGCAGCGTACGTCTAGGGGGGGGGCCCCACACTGAAGCTTTCTTT. Residues: CSVRLGGGPHTEAFF. The whole variable domain, remainder taken from reference TRBV29-1 and TRBJ1-1, is SAVISQKPSRDICQRGTSLTIQCQVDSQVTMMFWYRQQPGQSLTLIATANQGSEATYESGFVIDKFPISRPNLTFSTLTVSNMSPEDSSIYLCSVRLGGGPHTEAFFGQGTRLTVV.

There are many counts of this clonotype. V and J are TRBV7-9 and TRBJ1-2; D perhaps matches TRBD1 (5 bases). This CDR3 region has 12 residues. CDR1 and CDR2 from the germline V gene are SEHNR and FQNEAQ (reference sequence). With 0 bases removed from V and 8 bases from J, the gap between germline ends came to 7 bases. The CDR3 here is CASSLAGGGYTF. The DNA of the CDR3 is TGTGCCAGCAGCTTAGCCGGGGGGGGCTACACCTTC. Full variable domain (outside the CDR3, taken from reference TRBV7-9 and TRBJ1-2): DTGVSQNPRHKITKRGQNVTFRCDPISEHNRLYWYRQTLGQGPEFLTYFQNEAQLEKSRLLSDRFSAERPKGSFSTLEIQRTEQGDSAMYLCASSLAGGGYTFGSGTRLTVV.

This clonotype showed up many times. This chain links TRBV20-1 with TRBJ2-1; D is unclear. V was trimmed by 5 bases and J by 0 bases, leaving 11 bases between them. The CDR3 length is 14 residues. CDR1 and CDR2 (germline): DFQATT, SNEGSKA (reference sequence). The CDR3 region has the DNA TGCAGTGCTGACGACCCCAGCTCCTACAATGAGCAGTTCTTC. It specifies CSADDPSSYNEQFF.

On this clonotype itself: This sequence may be a read error, since a much larger clone differs from it by one base. V usage is TRBV12-3 or TRBV12-4 and J usage is TRBJ2-5; TRBD1 is a possible D gene (5 bases). CDR3 size: 14 residues. CDR3 nucleotide sequence: TGTGCCTGCAGCTCGACAGCTAACATAGAGACCCAGTACTTC. Translated: CACSSTANIETQYF.

In regard to this clonotype: This clone may be a read error of a much larger clone one base away. The chain uses TRBV24-1 and TRBJ1-5; TRBD1 matches at 7 bases. The germline gives CDR1 KGHDR, CDR2 SFDVKD. The CDR3 loop spans 13 amino acids. This CDR3 reads CATCETGVQPQHF. As DNA, the CDR3 is TGTGCCACCTGTGAAACAGGGGTTCAGCCCCAGCATTTT.

This clonotype has ten or more counts. This chain connects TRBV4-1 to TRBJ2-7; possibly TRBD2 for D (5 bases). With 2 bases removed from V and 6 bases from J, the gap between germline ends came to 14 bases. Germline V gives CDR1 MGHRA, CDR2 YSYEKL. The CDR3 is made up of 14 amino acids. CDR3: CASSQPREGVEQYF. CDR3 nucleotides: TGCGCCAGCAGCCAACCTCGCGAGGGAGTCGAGCAGTACTTC.

Many counts were recorded for this clonotype. The chain links TRBV7-9 to TRBJ1-5, with 7 bases identical to TRBD1. CDR3 size: 17 residues. J was trimmed by 0 bases and V by 3 bases; bases with no gene match: 8. Germline V lookup: CDR1 SEHNR, CDR2 FQNEAQ (reference sequence). CDR3 sequence: CASSFGTDYYSNQPQHF. CDR3 in DNA: TGTGCCAGCAGCTTTGGGACAGATTACTATAGCAATCAGCCCCAGCATTTT.

This clonotype was detected ten times or more. The CDR3 nucleotides are TGTGCCAGCAGTGGGTTAGATACGCAGTATTTT. Translated: CASSGLDTQYF. This chain connects TRBV6-5 to TRBJ2-3; no definite D call. V was cut by 5 bases and J by 5 bases, with 5 bases left in between. The CDR3 is made up of 11 amino acids. Per germline, CDR1 MNHEY and CDR2 SVGAGI.

This clonotype was counted at least ten times. The genes are TRBV5-1 and TRBJ2-1; D unresolved. The CDR3 sequence is 15 residues long. V was clipped by 1 base and J by 0 bases, with 8 bases between them. CDR1 and CDR2 (germline): SGHRS, YFSETQ. Here the CDR3 DNA reads TGCGCCAGCAGCTTGACAGAAAGCTCCTACAATGAGCAGTTCTTC. Translating gives CASSLTESSYNEQFF.

This clonotype was counted a few times. The genes are TRBV13 and TRBJ2-1; D is uncertain. Germline-derived CDR1 and CDR2 are PRHDT and FYEKMQ (reference sequence). Trimming removed 0 bases at V and 2 bases at J, with 11 bases between. The CDR3 is made up of 16 amino acids. CDR3 nucleotide sequence: TGTGCCAGCAGCTTAGGCCTTCTCGGCCCCTACAATGAGCAGTTCTTC. Encoded protein: CASSLGLLGPYNEQFF.

In this sample, this clonotype turned up a few times. This chain uses TRBV18 with TRBJ2-2; D remains unclear. Germline CDR1 and CDR2: KGHSH and LQKENI. Trimming removed 2 bases from V and 0 bases from J, with 4 bases in between. This CDR3 region has 14 residues. The CDR3 here is CASSPGPNTGELFF. Written as DNA, the CDR3 is TGTGCCAGCTCACCAGGGCCGAACACCGGGGAGCTGTTTTTT.

This clonotype was observed at least ten times. The chain uses TRBV12-3 or TRBV12-4 and TRBJ2-5; 7 bases are shared with TRBD2. The ends lost 2 bases at V and 0 bases at J; junction bases unmatched: 3. The CDR3 loop spans 15 amino acids. The CDR3 sequence: CASSLSLADQETQYF. The CDR3 DNA follows: TGTGCCAGCAGTTTATCCCTAGCGGACCAAGAGACCCAGTACTTC.

Details on this clonotype: No DNA is shown, since the ends of the CDR3 on it are uncertain; the CDR3 is the one TCRdb lists. V gene TRBV5-6 combines with J gene TRBJ1-1. CDR1 and CDR2 (germline): SGHDT, YYEEEE. The CDR3 spans 12 amino acids, including both terminal residues. CDR3 residues: CASSTSITEAFF.

This clonotype was detected many times. This chain uses TRBV11-1 with TRBJ1-4; D remains unclear. The germline CDR1 and CDR2 sequences are SGHAT and FQDESV (reference sequence). This CDR3 comprises 13 residues. The V end was cut by 6 bases, the J end by 6 bases, with 11 bases between. Written as DNA, the CDR3 is TGTGCCAGCAGTACGCGAATGGATGAAAAACTGTTTTTT. It codes for CASSTRMDEKLFF.

J is TRBJ2-1 and V is TRBV11-2, with 10 bases matching TRBD2. Germline trimming cut 6 bases from V and 0 bases from J; bases unmatched to any gene: 14. Germline V gene sequence: CDR1 SGHAT, CDR2 FQNNGV. This CDR3 is built from 19 residues. The DNA of the CDR3 is TGTGCCAGCAGGCCCGGGACTAGCGCGAGGGGGAGCTCCTACAATGAGCAGTTCTTC. Translation gives CASRPGTSARGSSYNEQFF.

In this sample, this clonotype turned up many times. The chain links TRBV10-3 to TRBJ1-5, with 8 bases identical to TRBD1. The CDR3 sequence is 16 residues long. Losses at the gene ends were 10 bases for V and 0 bases for J; bases not matched to a gene: 11. Germline lookup yields CDR1 ENHRY and CDR2 SYGVKD. This CDR3 reads CATTDREGYSNQPQHF. CDR3 DNA sequence: TGTGCCACCACGGACAGGGAGGGATATAGCAATCAGCCCCAGCATTTT.

This clonotype appeared many times. V usage is TRBV15 and J usage is TRBJ1-3; D unresolved. Trimming shortened V by 0 bases and J by 0 bases, and 6 bases separated the two germline ends. This CDR3 is 15 amino acids long. The germline V gene has CDR1 LNHNV and CDR2 YYDKDF (reference sequence). CDR3 protein: CATSRDLISGNTIYF. The CDR3 DNA reads TGTGCCACCAGCAGAGATTTAATCTCTGGAAACACCATATATTTT. Combining the CDR3 with reference TRBV15 and TRBJ1-3 gives the whole variable domain DAMVIQNPRYQVTQFGKPVTLSCSQTLNHNVMYWYQQKSSQAPKLLFHYYDKDFNNEADTPDNFQSRRPNTSFCFLDIRSPGLGDTAMYLCATSRDLISGNTIYFGEGSWLTVV.

V and J are TRBV18 and TRBJ1-4; possibly TRBD1 for D (5 bases). This CDR3 has 14 residues. Trimming shortened V by 4 bases and J by 1 base, and 7 bases separated the two germline ends. Germline V lookup: CDR1 KGHSH, CDR2 LQKENI. The CDR3 sequence: CASSQTETNEKLFF. The CDR3 DNA reads as TGTGCCAGCTCACAGACAGAAACTAATGAAAAACTGTTTTTT.

The chain links TRBV12-5 to TRBJ2-2; no definite D call. The V gene lost 3 bases and the J gene lost 0 bases, with 11 bases spanning the gap. Germline V CDR1 and CDR2: LGHNT, FRNRAP. CDR3 length equals 16 residues. The CDR3 sequence is CASGFVRQTNTGELFF. The DNA for the CDR3 is TGTGCTAGTGGTTTCGTACGTCAGACGAACACCGGGGAGCTGTTTTTT.

Many counts were recorded for this clonotype. This rearrangement joins TRBV20-1 to TRBJ2-2; D is possibly TRBD1 (6 bases). This CDR3 comprises 14 residues. Germline loops: CDR1 DFQATT, CDR2 SNEGSKA (reference sequence). The V end lost 3 bases, the J end lost 1 base, and 9 bases lay between the germline ends. CDR3 amino acids: CSARDRMNTGELFF. The CDR3 nucleotides read TGCAGTGCTAGGGACAGAATGAACACCGGGGAGCTGTTTTTT.

This clonotype was counted ten times or more. V usage is TRBV30 and J usage is TRBJ1-5, with 10 bases lining up with TRBD1. There are 14 residues in the CDR3. Germline trimming cut 5 bases from V and 6 bases from J; bases unmatched to any gene: 7. Germline CDR1 and CDR2: GTSNPN and SVGIG (reference sequence). DNA of the CDR3: TGTGCCTGGTCAGGGACAGGGGTAATTCAGCCCCAGCATTTT. Translating gives CAWSGTGVIQPQHF.

This clonotype has ten or more counts. V usage is TRBV29-1 and J usage is TRBJ2-5, with D maybe TRBD2 (5 bases). The V and J ends lost 6 bases and 4 bases respectively, with 21 bases between them. Germline-derived CDR1 and CDR2 are SQVTM and ANQGSEA. The CDR3 spans 15 residues. The CDR3 reads CSVCRSSASGETQYF. Here the CDR3 DNA reads TGCAGCGTGTGTAGGAGTAGCGCCTCGGGAGAGACCCAGTACTTC.

Comment on this clonotype: The conserved final phenylalanine or tryptophan is absent from the CDR3, which likely points to a read error. The chain joins TRBV3-1 to TRBJ2-2, with 8 bases aligning to TRBD2. The CDR3 length is 16 residues. Germline V gene sequence: CDR1 LGHDT, CDR2 YNNKEL (reference sequence). After removal of 0 bases from V and 7 bases from J, the junction contained 7 bases not matched to a gene. The CDR3 reads CASSQDSGRASGELFY. The CDR3 DNA sequence: TGTGCCAGCAGCCAAGATTCCGGGAGGGCCAGCGGGGAGCTGTTTTAT.

This clonotype has ten or more counts. The genes are TRBV5-5 and TRBJ1-4; weak D call: TRBD1 (6 bases). The CDR3 totals 16 residues. Trimming cost V 4 bases and J 0 bases, with 13 bases left between them. The germline V gene has CDR1 SGHKS and CDR2 YYEKEE (reference sequence). CDR3 nucleotides: TGTGCCAGCAGCCTAAGGGGGGATGCAACTAATGAAAAACTGTTTTTT. Translating gives CASSLRGDATNEKLFF.

This clonotype occurred many times. The chain links TRBV14 to TRBJ2-2, with D possibly TRBD2 on 6 matching bases. The germline V and J ends were trimmed by 3 bases and 5 bases, with 19 bases remaining between them. Germline V gene sequence: CDR1 SGHDN, CDR2 FVKESK. CDR3 length: 17 amino acids. The chain's CDR3 is CASSHLPPDGRTGELFF. Here the CDR3 DNA reads TGTGCCAGCAGCCACTTACCTCCGGACGGGAGAACCGGGGAGCTGTTTTTT.